This TCR beta chain is from a study of early T cells in non-severe SARS-CoV-2 infection. General study findings and limits: Lookups in VDJdb leaned toward anti-spike CD8 responses and missed private and CD4 specificities.

Separate cDNA molecules each had unique molecular identifiers attached to them. In TCRdb, the 5' RACE reads were re-called with MiXCR into one record per CDR3 protein. The sample yields 30,000 to 40,000 distinct CDR3 sequences, 5.4% seen once. The V end lost 2 bases, the J end lost 6 bases, and 11 bases lay between the germline ends. The CDR3 is 15 amino acids. Germline V gene data show CDR1 as MNHNS and CDR2 as SASEGT. This clonotype was recorded many times. Its antigen remains unidentified. Sample: whole blood, taken at baseline. The chain joins TRBV6-1 to TRBJ1-6; tentatively, D is TRBD1 (5 bases). The source of this sequence is an adult who was a healthcare worker with PCR-confirmed SARS-CoV-2 infection or an uninfected control (not recorded which). The CDR3 here is CASSERWGSNSPLHF. CDR3 nucleotides: TGTGCCAGCAGTGAAAGGTGGGGCTCTAATTCACCCCTCCACTTT.